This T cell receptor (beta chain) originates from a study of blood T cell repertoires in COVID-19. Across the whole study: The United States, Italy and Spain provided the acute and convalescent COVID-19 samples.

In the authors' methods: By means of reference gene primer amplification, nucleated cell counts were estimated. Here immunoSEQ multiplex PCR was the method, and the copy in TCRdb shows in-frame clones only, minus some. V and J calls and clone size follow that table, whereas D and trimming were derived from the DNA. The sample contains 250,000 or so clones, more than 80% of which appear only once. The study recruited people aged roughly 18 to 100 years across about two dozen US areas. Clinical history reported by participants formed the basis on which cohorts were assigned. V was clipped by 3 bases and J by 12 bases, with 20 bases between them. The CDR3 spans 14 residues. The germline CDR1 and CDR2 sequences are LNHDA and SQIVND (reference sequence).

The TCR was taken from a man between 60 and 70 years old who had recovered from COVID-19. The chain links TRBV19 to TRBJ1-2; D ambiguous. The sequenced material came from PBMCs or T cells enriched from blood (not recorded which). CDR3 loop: CASSIGGALWSDTF. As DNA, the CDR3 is TGTGCCAGTAGTATCGGAGGCGCTCTATGGAGCGACACCTTC. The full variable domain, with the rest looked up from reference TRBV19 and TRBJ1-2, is DGGITQSPKYLFRKEGQNVTLSCEQNLNHDAMYWYRQDPGQGLRLIYYSQIVNDFQKGDIAEGYSVSREKKESFPLTVTSAQKNPTAFYLCASSIGGALWSDTFGSGTRLTVV.